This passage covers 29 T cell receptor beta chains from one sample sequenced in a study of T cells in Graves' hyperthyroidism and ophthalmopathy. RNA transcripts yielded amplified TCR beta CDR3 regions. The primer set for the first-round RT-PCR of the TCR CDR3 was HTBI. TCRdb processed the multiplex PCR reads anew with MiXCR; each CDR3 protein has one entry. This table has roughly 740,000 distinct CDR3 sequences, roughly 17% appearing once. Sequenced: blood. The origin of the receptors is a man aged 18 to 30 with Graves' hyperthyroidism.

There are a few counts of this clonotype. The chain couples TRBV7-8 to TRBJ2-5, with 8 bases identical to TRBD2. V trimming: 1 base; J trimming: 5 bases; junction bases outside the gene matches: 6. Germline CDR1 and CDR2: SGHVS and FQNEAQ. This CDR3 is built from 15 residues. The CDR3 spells CASSLERLASETQYF. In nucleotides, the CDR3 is TGTGCCAGCAGCTTAGAGCGACTAGCGTCGGAGACCCAGTACTTC.

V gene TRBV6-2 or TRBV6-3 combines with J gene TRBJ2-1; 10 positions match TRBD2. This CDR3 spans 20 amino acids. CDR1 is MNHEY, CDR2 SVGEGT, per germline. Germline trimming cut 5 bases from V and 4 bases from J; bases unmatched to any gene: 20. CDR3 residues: CASSERQGLANLLGYNEQFF. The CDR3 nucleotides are TGTGCCAGCAGTGAGCGCCAGGGACTAGCGAACCTACTGGGGTACAATGAGCAGTTCTTC.

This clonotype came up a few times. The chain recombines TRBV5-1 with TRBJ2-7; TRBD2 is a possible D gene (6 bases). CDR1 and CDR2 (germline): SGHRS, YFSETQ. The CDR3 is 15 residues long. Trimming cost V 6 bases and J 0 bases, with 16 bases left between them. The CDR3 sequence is CASKTRGSSSYEQYF. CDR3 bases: TGCGCCAGCAAGACCCGGGGGTCAAGCTCCTACGAGCAGTACTTC.

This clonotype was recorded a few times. This chain's CDR3 is CASSYSMFGSSGYTF. The CDR3 nucleotides read TGTGCCAGCAGTTACTCGATGTTCGGCAGCAGTGGCTACACCTTC. The chain combines TRBV6-6 with TRBJ1-2; unclear D gene. Germline values: CDR1 MNHNY, CDR2 SVGAGI (reference sequence). V dropped 0 bases and J dropped 7 bases, with 15 bases sitting between them. This CDR3 comprises 15 residues.

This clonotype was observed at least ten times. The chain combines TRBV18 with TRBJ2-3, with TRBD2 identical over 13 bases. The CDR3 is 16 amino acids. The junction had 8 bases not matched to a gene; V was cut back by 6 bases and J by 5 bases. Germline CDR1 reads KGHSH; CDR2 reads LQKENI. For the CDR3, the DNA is TGTGCCAGCTCCCGGACTAGCGGGAGTAGTGGAGATACGCAGTATTTT. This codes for CASSRTSGSSGDTQYF.

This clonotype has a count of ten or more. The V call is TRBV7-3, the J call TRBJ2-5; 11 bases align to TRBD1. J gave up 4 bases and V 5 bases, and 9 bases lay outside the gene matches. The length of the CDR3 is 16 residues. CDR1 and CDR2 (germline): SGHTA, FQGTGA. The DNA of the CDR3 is TGTGCCAGCAGCCCCTGGGGGGGGACAGGGGGAGAGACCCAGTACTTC. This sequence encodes CASSPWGGTGGETQYF.

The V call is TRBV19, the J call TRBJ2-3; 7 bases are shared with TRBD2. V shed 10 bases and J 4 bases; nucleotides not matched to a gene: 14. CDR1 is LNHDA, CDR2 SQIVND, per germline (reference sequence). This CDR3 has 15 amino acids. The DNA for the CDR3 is TGTGCCACTCAGGGCTGGGAGGGCCGTCCAGATACGCAGTATTTT. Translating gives CATQGWEGRPDTQYF.

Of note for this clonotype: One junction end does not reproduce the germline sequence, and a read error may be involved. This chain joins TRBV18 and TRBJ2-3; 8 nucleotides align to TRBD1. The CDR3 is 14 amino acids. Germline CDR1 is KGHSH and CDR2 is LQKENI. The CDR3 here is CASSPTGDTDTRYF. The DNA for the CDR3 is TGTGCCAGCTCACCGACAGGGGACACAGATACGCGGTATTTT.

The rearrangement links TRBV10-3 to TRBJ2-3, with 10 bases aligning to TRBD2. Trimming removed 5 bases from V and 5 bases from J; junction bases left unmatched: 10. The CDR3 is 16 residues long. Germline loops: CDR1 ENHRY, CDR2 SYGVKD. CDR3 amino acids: CAISPKAGGQEDTQYF. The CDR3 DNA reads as TGTGCCATCAGTCCCAAAGCGGGAGGGCAAGAAGATACGCAGTATTTT.

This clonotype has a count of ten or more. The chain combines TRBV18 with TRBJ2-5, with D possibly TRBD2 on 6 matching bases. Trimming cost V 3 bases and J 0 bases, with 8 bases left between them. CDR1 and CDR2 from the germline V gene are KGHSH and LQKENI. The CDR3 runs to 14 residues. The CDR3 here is CASSPWGDQETQYF. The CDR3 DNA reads TGTGCCAGCTCACCGTGGGGGGACCAAGAGACCCAGTACTTC. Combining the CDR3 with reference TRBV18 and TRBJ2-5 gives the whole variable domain NAGVMQNPRHLVRRRGQEARLRCSPMKGHSHVYWYRQLPEEGLKFMVYLQKENIIDESGMPKERFSAEFPKEGPSILRIQQVVRGDSAAYFCASSPWGDQETQYFGPGTRLLVL.

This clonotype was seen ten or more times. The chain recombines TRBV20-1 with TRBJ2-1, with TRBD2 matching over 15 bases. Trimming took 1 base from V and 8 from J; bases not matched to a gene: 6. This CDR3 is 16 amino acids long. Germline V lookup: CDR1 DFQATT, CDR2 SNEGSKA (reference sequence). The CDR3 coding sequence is TGCAGTGCTAGAGTCGGGACTAGCGGGAGGTGGCATGAGCAGTTCTTC. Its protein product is CSARVGTSGRWHEQFF.

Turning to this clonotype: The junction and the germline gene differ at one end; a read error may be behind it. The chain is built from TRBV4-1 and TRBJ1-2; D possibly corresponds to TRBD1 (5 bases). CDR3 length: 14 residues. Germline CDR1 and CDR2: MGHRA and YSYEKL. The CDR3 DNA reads TGTGCCAGCAGCCAAGCGGACGGGGGCTATGGCTACACCTTC. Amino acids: CASSQADGGYGYTF.

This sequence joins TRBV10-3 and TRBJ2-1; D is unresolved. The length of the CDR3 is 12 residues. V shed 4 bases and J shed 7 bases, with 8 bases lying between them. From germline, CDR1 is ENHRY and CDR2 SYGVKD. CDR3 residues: CAISVLANEQFF. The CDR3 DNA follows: TGTGCCATCAGTGTTCTGGCGAATGAGCAGTTCTTC.

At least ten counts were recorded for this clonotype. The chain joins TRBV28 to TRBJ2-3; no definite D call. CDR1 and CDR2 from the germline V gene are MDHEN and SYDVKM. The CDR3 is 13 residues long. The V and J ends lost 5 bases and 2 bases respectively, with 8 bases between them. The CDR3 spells CASSPYNTDTQYF. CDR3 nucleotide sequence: TGTGCCAGCAGTCCCTACAACACAGATACGCAGTATTTT. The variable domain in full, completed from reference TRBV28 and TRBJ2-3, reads DVKVTQSSRYLVKRTGEKVFLECVQDMDHENMFWYRQDPGLGLRLIYFSYDVKMKEKGDIPEGYSVSREKKERFSLILESASTNQTSMYLCASSPYNTDTQYFGPGTRLTVL.

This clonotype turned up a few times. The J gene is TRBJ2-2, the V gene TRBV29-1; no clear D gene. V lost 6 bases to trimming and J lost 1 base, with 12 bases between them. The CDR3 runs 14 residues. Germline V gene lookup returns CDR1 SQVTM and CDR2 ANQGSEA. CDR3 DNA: TGCAGCGTCACATCGCCCTTGAACACCGGGGAGCTGTTTTTT. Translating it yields CSVTSPLNTGELFF.

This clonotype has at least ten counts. The DNA for the CDR3 is TGTGCCAGCAGCCCCCAGGGGTTCTATGGCTACACCTTC. It codes for CASSPQGFYGYTF. The chain couples TRBV6-1 to TRBJ1-2; TRBD1 is a possible D gene (6 bases). CDR1 and CDR2 (germline): MNHNS, SASEGT. Trimming removed 6 bases at V and 4 bases at J, with 12 bases between. The CDR3 runs 13 residues.

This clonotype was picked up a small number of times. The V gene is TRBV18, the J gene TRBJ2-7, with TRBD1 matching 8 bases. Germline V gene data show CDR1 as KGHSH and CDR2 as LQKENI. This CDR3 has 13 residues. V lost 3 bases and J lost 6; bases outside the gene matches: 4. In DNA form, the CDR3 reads TGTGCCAGCTCACCGGCAGGGGGCCGCGAGCAGTACTTC. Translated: CASSPAGGREQYF.

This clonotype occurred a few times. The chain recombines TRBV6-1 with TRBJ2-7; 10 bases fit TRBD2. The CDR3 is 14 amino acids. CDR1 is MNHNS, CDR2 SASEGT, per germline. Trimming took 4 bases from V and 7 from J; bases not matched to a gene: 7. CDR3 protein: CASSGLAGANEQYF. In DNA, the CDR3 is TGTGCCAGCAGTGGGCTAGCGGGAGCTAATGAGCAGTACTTC.

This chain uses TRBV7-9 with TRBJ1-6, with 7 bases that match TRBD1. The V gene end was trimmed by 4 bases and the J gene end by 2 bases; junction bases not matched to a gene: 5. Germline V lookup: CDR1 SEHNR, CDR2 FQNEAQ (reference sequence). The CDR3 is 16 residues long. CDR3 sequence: CASSYRQGTYNSPLHF. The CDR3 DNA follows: TGTGCCAGCAGCTACCGACAGGGTACCTATAATTCACCCCTCCACTTT.

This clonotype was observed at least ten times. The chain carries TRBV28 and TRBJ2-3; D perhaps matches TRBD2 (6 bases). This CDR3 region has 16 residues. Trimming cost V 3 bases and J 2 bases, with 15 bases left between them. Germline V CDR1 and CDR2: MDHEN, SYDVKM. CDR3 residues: CASSFHLLAHTDTQYF. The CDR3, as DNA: TGTGCCAGCAGTTTTCATCTTCTAGCGCACACAGATACGCAGTATTTT.

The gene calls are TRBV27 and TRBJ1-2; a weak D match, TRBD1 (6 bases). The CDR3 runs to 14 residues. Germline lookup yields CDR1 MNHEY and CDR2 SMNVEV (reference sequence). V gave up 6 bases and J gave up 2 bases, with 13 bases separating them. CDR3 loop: CASSQGTTNYGYTF. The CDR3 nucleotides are TGTGCCAGCAGCCAAGGGACAACAAACTATGGCTACACCTTC.

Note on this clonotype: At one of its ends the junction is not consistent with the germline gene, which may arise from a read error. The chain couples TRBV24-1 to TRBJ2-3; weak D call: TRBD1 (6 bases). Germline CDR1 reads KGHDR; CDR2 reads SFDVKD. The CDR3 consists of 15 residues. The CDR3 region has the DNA TGTGCCGCCAGTGGCAGGGGCAGTGACACAGATACGCAGTATTTT. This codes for CAASGRGSDTDTQYF.

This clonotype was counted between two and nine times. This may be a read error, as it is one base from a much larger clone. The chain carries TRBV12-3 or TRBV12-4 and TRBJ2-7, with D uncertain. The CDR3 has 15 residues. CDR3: CASSLGSVTAYEKYF. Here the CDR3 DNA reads TGTGCCAGCAGTTTAGGATCCGTCACGGCGTACGAGAAGTACTTC.

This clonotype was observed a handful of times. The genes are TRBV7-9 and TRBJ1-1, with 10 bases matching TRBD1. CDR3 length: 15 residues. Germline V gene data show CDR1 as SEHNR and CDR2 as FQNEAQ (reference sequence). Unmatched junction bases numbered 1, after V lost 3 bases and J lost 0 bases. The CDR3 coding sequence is TGTGCCAGCAGCTTGACAGGGGGCATGAACACTGAAGCTTTCTTT. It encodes CASSLTGGMNTEAFF.

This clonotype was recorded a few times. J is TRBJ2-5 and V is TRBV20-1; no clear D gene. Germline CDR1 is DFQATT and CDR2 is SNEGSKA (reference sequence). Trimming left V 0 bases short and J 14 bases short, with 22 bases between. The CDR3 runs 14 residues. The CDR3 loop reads CSARDWGRRPSNYF. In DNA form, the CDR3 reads TGCAGTGCTAGAGATTGGGGTCGGAGACCGTCCAACTACTTC.

CDR3 bases: TGTGCCAGCAGCTTCCAAGCGGGCCCCAATGAGCAGTTCTTC. This encodes CASSFQAGPNEQFF. V gene TRBV7-2 combines with J gene TRBJ2-1; D possibly corresponds to TRBD2 (6 bases). The CDR3 is 14 amino acids. Germline V lookup: CDR1 SGHTA, CDR2 FQGNSA. V dropped 3 bases and J dropped 6 bases, with 12 bases sitting between them.

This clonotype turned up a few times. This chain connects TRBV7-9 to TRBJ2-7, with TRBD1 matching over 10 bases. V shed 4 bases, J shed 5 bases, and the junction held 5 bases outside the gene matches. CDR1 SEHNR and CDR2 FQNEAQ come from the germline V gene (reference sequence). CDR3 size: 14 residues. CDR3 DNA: TGTGCCAGCAGCTACGACAGGGGGCCCAACGAGCAGTACTTC. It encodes CASSYDRGPNEQYF.

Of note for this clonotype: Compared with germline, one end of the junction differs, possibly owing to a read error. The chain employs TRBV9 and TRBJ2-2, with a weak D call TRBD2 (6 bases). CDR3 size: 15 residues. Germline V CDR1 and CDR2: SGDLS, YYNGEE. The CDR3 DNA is TGTGCCGGCAGCGTAGAAGGGAGGCGAGGCGGGGAGCTGTTTTTT. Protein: CAGSVEGRRGGELFF.

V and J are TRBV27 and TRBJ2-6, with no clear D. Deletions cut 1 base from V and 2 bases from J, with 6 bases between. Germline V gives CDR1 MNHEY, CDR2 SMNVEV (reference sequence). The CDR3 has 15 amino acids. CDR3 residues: CASSLLGTGANVLTF. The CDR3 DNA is TGTGCCAGCAGTTTATTGGGCACTGGGGCCAACGTCCTGACTTTC. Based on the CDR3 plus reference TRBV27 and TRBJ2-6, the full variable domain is EAQVTQNPRYLITVTGKKLTVTCSQNMNHEYMSWYRQDPGLGLRQIYYSMNVEVTDKGDVPEGYKVSRKEKRNFPLILESPSPNQTSLYFCASSLLGTGANVLTFGAGSRLTVL.